What follows are 27 T cell receptor beta chains derived from one specimen sequenced in a study of human T cells and chemical hapten exposure. The time point is: patch test 1, 2 weeks after DPC sensitization. Stated treatment: therapeutic diphenylcyclopropenone sensitization with weekly scalp DPC. MiXCR, applied by TCRdb to the RACE reads, yields one record per CDR3 protein. The repertoire holds fewer than 400,000 distinct CDR3 sequences, with 6% to 8.5% as singletons. This specimen was whole blood, taken in connection with sensitization to the hapten diphenylcyclopropenone (DPC). The receptors shown here come from a woman under 30 with alopecia areata. Some clones in this sample may be carry-over from other donors' samples.

This clonotype was observed at least ten times. The J gene is TRBJ1-1, the V gene TRBV24-1; a weak D match, TRBD1 (5 bases). Looked up from germline, CDR1 is KGHDR and CDR2 is SFDVKD. Trimming cost V 8 bases and J 8 bases, with 26 bases left between them. The CDR3 length is 16 residues. CDR3 loop: CATIPLTGEKFEEAFF. CDR3 nucleotide sequence: TGTGCCACCATCCCGCTAACGGGGGAGAAATTTGAGGAAGCTTTCTTT.

Ten or more counts support this clonotype. V and J are TRBV4-1 and TRBJ1-4; D unresolved. From germline, CDR1 is MGHRA and CDR2 YSYEKL. The CDR3 extends over 14 amino acids. Trimming removed 1 base from V and 8 bases from J, with 11 bases in between. CDR3 bases: TGCGCCAGCAGCCAAGGAATCCAACTGGAAAAACTGTTTTTT. It translates to CASSQGIQLEKLFF.

This rearrangement joins TRBV15 to TRBJ2-6; D is unresolved. Germline-derived CDR1 and CDR2 are LNHNV and YYDKDF (reference sequence). This CDR3 is 13 amino acids long. Trimming pared 5 bases from V and 0 bases from J, leaving 2 bases between. Written as DNA, the CDR3 is TGTGCCACCAGCCTCTCTGGGGCCAACGTCCTGACTTTC. This gives the protein CATSLSGANVLTF.

In its sample, this clonotype was seen many times. The V call is TRBV18, the J call TRBJ2-3, with TRBD2 matching 7 bases. The CDR3 is 15 amino acids. Germline CDR1 KGHSH, CDR2 LQKENI. V was pared by 3 bases and J by 4 bases, with 7 bases of the junction left unmatched. CDR3 in DNA: TGTGCCAGCTCACCGAGCGGGGTGCTTCCAGATACGCAGTATTTT. Protein sequence: CASSPSGVLPDTQYF.

This chain uses TRBV3-1 with TRBJ2-7, with no clear D. CDR3 length equals 16 residues. V lost 0 bases and J 0 bases, leaving 12 bases between the germline ends. Germline loops: CDR1 LGHDT, CDR2 YNNKEL (reference sequence). This CDR3 is CASSQEVGGSSYEQYF. CDR3 DNA sequence: TGTGCCAGCAGCCAAGAAGTCGGCGGTAGCTCCTACGAGCAGTACTTC.

The J gene is TRBJ1-5, the V gene TRBV28; a possible D gene is TRBD1 (5 bases). V was clipped by 0 bases and J by 5 bases, with 20 bases between them. Germline loops: CDR1 MDHEN, CDR2 SYDVKM. The CDR3 consists of 18 residues. The CDR3 protein is CASSLWYLTGTAHQPQHF. The DNA of the CDR3 is TGTGCCAGCAGTTTATGGTACCTAACCGGGACGGCACATCAGCCCCAGCATTTT.

In its sample, this clonotype was seen a few times. The DNA for the CDR3 is TGTGCCAGCAGCCCGGGACTGGGCACCGGGGAGCTGTTTTTT. This translates into CASSPGLGTGELFF. The chain couples TRBV3-1 to TRBJ2-2; TRBD2 might be the D (6 bases). The germline V gene has CDR1 LGHDT and CDR2 YNNKEL (reference sequence). Trimming took off 4 bases at V and 4 bases at J, with 10 bases between the two ends. The CDR3 runs 14 residues.

The chain employs TRBV4-2 and TRBJ1-2, with a weak D call TRBD1 (5 bases). This CDR3 region has 14 residues. Germline assignment: CDR1 LGHNA and CDR2 YNFKEQ. V was clipped by 0 bases and J by 7 bases, with 12 bases between them. The CDR3 nucleotides are TGTGCCAGCAGCCAAGAGGCCAGGGCGGCTGGCTACACCTTC. Its protein is CASSQEARAAGYTF.

The chain has TRBV6-2 or TRBV6-3 and TRBJ1-1; possible D gene TRBD1, 5 bases. In germline, CDR1 is MNHEY, CDR2 SVGEGT. The CDR3 spans 17 residues. V was cut by 7 bases and J by 4 bases, with 25 bases left in between. CDR3 in amino acids: CASNDGAGRGGVTEAFF. As DNA, the CDR3 is TGTGCCAGCAACGATGGGGCAGGGAGAGGTGGTGTCACTGAAGCTTTCTTT.

The J gene is TRBJ1-1, the V gene TRBV3-1, with unresolved D. The CDR3 length is 14 residues. Germline V gene lookup returns CDR1 LGHDT and CDR2 YNNKEL (reference sequence). Trimming removed 1 base from V and 4 bases from J, with 10 bases in between. CDR3 nucleotide sequence: TGTGCCAGCAGCCAAGTTGGGTCGACCACTGAAGCTTTCTTT. The encoded protein is CASSQVGSTTEAFF.

This clonotype was counted only a few times. The J gene is TRBJ2-3, the V gene TRBV20-1; possibly TRBD2 for D (6 bases). CDR3 length equals 13 residues. Trimming left V 3 bases short and J 4 bases short, with 11 bases between. CDR1 is DFQATT and CDR2 is SNEGSKA in the germline V gene (reference sequence). CDR3 DNA: TGCAGTGCTAGGAAGGGAGGAGCAGATACGCAGTATTTT. It encodes CSARKGGADTQYF.

This clonotype has a handful of counts. The chain joins TRBV5-1 to TRBJ1-1; no reliable D call. Germline CDR1 SGHRS, CDR2 YFSETQ. This CDR3 has 14 amino acids. The V end lost 4 bases, the J end lost 0 bases, and 10 bases lay between the germline ends. The CDR3 region has the DNA TGCGCCAGCAGCCCAGGACTGGTGAACACTGAAGCTTTCTTT. Its translation: CASSPGLVNTEAFF.

A few counts support this clonotype. The chain recombines TRBV27 with TRBJ2-7; D may be TRBD1 or TRBD2 (5 bases each). Per the germline V gene, CDR1 is MNHEY and CDR2 is SMNVEV (reference sequence). The CDR3 has 14 residues. V lost 1 base, J lost 6 bases, and 13 bases lay in between. The CDR3 region has the DNA TGTGCCAGCAGTTTATGGGGCGAGGGGTCCGAGCAGTACTTC. Protein sequence: CASSLWGEGSEQYF.

This clonotype was picked up many times. The chain carries TRBV6-5 and TRBJ1-2; 8 bases line up with TRBD1. Germline CDR1 reads MNHEY; CDR2 reads SVGAGI. Trimming cost V 2 bases and J 8 bases; bases outside gene matches: 10. CDR3 length: 15 amino acids. CDR3 nucleotides: TGTGCCAGCAGTTACGAACCGCAGGGGGCGAGAGGCTACACCTTC. It encodes CASSYEPQGARGYTF.

This clonotype turned up a few times. The chain couples TRBV29-1 to TRBJ1-1; D remains ambiguous. The germline V and J ends were trimmed by 5 bases and 5 bases, with 6 bases remaining between them. CDR1 SQVTM and CDR2 ANQGSEA come from the germline V gene. The CDR3 consists of 10 residues. For the CDR3, the DNA is TGCAGCGTTAAGGGAACTGAAGCTTTCTTT. Translating it yields CSVKGTEAFF.

This clonotype has more than one count but fewer than ten. The rearrangement joins TRBV12-3 or TRBV12-4 to TRBJ1-1; D remains unclear. V lost 3 bases to trimming and J lost 4 bases, with 6 bases between them. The CDR3 loop spans 12 amino acids. The CDR3 nucleotides read TGTGCCAGCAGTTTCGTGGCCACTGAAGCTTTCTTT. This sequence encodes CASSFVATEAFF.

V gene TRBV7-8 combines with J gene TRBJ2-2; perhaps TRBD1 as D (6 bases). Trimming left V 5 bases short and J 0 bases short, with 25 bases between. The CDR3 is 20 residues long. Germline V gene sequence: CDR1 SGHVS, CDR2 FQNEAQ. CDR3 nucleotide sequence: TGTGCCAGCAGCCTGGGAGTGGGCTACAGGGATAAGGCGAACACCGGGGAGCTGTTTTTT. Its protein is CASSLGVGYRDKANTGELFF.

The chain couples TRBV20-1 to TRBJ1-1, with D uncertain. The germline CDR1 and CDR2 sequences are DFQATT and SNEGSKA (reference sequence). The CDR3 sequence is 14 residues long. Between the trimmed V and J ends, which lost 1 base and 5 bases, there was a span of 14 bases. In DNA, the CDR3 is TGCAGTGCTAGAGTAGCCGGATCCGGGACTGAAGCTTTCTTT. This encodes CSARVAGSGTEAFF.

Only a few counts were recorded for this clonotype. This chain joins TRBV6-6 and TRBJ1-2; possible D gene TRBD1, 5 bases. Trimming shortened V by 0 bases and J by 3 bases, and 14 bases separated the two germline ends. Per germline, CDR1 MNHNY and CDR2 SVGAGI (reference sequence). The CDR3 totals 16 residues. Here the CDR3 DNA reads TGTGCCAGCAGTTACTCGAATCATGGCAGGGACTATGGCTACACCTTC. Protein sequence: CASSYSNHGRDYGYTF.

The genes are TRBV6-6 and TRBJ1-2, with D possibly TRBD1 on 5 matching bases. V lost 5 bases and J 4 bases, leaving 17 bases between the germline ends. The germline CDR1 and CDR2 sequences are MNHNY and SVGAGI (reference sequence). The CDR3 extends over 15 amino acids. The CDR3 is CASSGGAGLGYGYTF. The CDR3 DNA is TGTGCCAGCAGTGGGGGAGCGGGCTTGGGCTATGGCTACACCTTC.

This chain links TRBV14 with TRBJ2-7; D is possibly TRBD2 (7 bases). The ends were cut back, 9 bases at V and 6 bases at J, with 15 bases in the middle. Looked up from germline, CDR1 is SGHDN and CDR2 is FVKESK. The CDR3 has 12 amino acids. In nucleotides, the CDR3 is TGTGCCAGAAAGGGGGGGATCGGCGAGCAGTACTTC. Amino acids: CARKGGIGEQYF.

V gene TRBV11-1 combines with J gene TRBJ2-1; 8 nucleotides align to TRBD2. In germline, CDR1 is SGHAT, CDR2 FQDESV (reference sequence). J was trimmed by 5 bases and V by 4 bases; bases with no gene match: 10. CDR3 length: 16 amino acids. The CDR3 nucleotides read TGTGCCAGCAGCTCGCCCAACAGCGGGGGCCACAATGAGCAGTTCTTC. Translated: CASSSPNSGGHNEQFF.

The J gene is TRBJ2-7, the V gene TRBV7-9, with a possible D match to TRBD2 (5 bases). Germline CDR1 is SEHNR and CDR2 is FQNEAQ (reference sequence). V dropped 2 bases and J dropped 9 bases, with 11 bases sitting between them. This CDR3 has 12 amino acids. Written as DNA, the CDR3 is TGTGCCAGCAGCTTACGTAGGGAGTGGCAGTACTTC. This gives the protein CASSLRREWQYF.

The chain uses TRBV7-8 and TRBJ2-3, with 10 positions matching TRBD2. The CDR3 is 16 amino acids. Unmatched junction bases numbered 9, after V lost 4 bases and J lost 5 bases. Per germline, CDR1 SGHVS and CDR2 FQNEAQ. This CDR3 reads CASSSPQRGGGDTQYF. The CDR3 DNA follows: TGTGCCAGCAGCTCCCCCCAGCGGGGGGGGGGAGATACGCAGTATTTT.

This clonotype has ten or more counts. This sequence joins TRBV6-7 and TRBJ2-6; D could derive from TRBD1 or TRBD2 (5 bases each). TRBV6-7 is placed among ORFs of uncertain function. The length of the CDR3 is 15 residues. V was pared by 7 bases and J by 0 bases, with 10 bases between. The CDR3 here is CASNRGASGANVLTF. CDR3 in DNA: TGTGCCAGCAATCGAGGGGCCTCTGGGGCCAACGTCCTGACTTTC.

This clonotype was seen more than once but under ten times. This sequence joins TRBV27 and TRBJ2-6; D remains unclear. CDR1 is MNHEY, CDR2 SMNVEV, per germline (reference sequence). The CDR3 is made up of 16 amino acids. Trimming took off 2 bases at V and 0 bases at J, with 8 bases between the two ends. The CDR3 reads CASSLRHLSGANVLTF. As DNA, the CDR3 is TGTGCCAGCAGTTTACGACACCTCTCTGGGGCCAACGTCCTGACTTTC.

This clonotype was counted many times. The chain employs TRBV2 and TRBJ2-5, with D possibly TRBD2 on 5 matching bases. The V end lost 4 bases, the J end lost 5 bases, and 11 bases lay between the germline ends. Germline V gives CDR1 SNHLY, CDR2 FYNNEI. The CDR3 has 13 residues. The CDR3 nucleotides are TGTGCCAGCAGTGGGACTGACGCGGAGACCCAGTACTTC. This translates into CASSGTDAETQYF.